This T cell receptor (beta chain) was identified in a study of CD8+ T cells in alopecia areata (dated by TCRdb to 2016 to 2019). The study in broad terms: The treated patients, all with moderate-to-severe alopecia areata, were enrolled in an open-label pilot trial of oral tofacitinib given at 5 to 10 mg twice daily. Tofacitinib was administered for 6 to 18 months, and 6 months of follow-up off drug were then conducted to assess delayed response and recurrence. To study T cell clonal expansion in alopecia areata, the researchers applied high-throughput TCRbeta sequencing to both the C3H/HeJ mouse model and human patients. In humans, TCRbeta sequencing was performed on scalp tissue and on sorted CD4+ and CD8+ peripheral blood T cells from healthy controls and from patients with patchy or totalis/universalis alopecia areata. Tofacitinib-treated patients had biopsies at baseline and at 4 and 24 weeks of treatment, with a later scalp biopsy in several patients. Scalp clonality was compared across normal scalp (n=4), patchy alopecia areata scalp (n=8), and alopecia totalis/universalis scalp (n=8). The RNA source kit depended on sample type: the PAXgene miRNA kit for fixed scalp, the miRNeasy kit for PBMCs, and the RNeasy kit for mouse skin. TCRbeta CDR3 regions were amplified by immunoSEQ multiplex PCR with 35 Vbeta forward and 13 Jbeta reverse primers. General study outcomes and caveats: TCR sequences shared between patients were less clear than in mice, possibly partly because of HLA diversity in the patient population. Unlike mouse skin, where gammadelta T cells dominate, normal human skin contains resident alphabeta T cells that get sequenced too, which complicates analysis of the scalp TCR repertoire. Higher clonality and more expanded CD8+ clones were observed in lesional scalp than in normal scalp, particularly in alopecia totalis/universalis, a finding suggestive of antigenic drive.

Concerning this clone itself: It lacks a known antigen. No base qualities exist here, and no much larger clone lies one base off it.

This specimen's time point label, interpreted: baseline before oral tofacitinib. Lesional scalp punch biopsies and peripheral blood were obtained from alopecia areata patients. PBMCs were separated by density centrifugation and stained for CD3, CD4 and CD8, after which CD4+ and CD8+ T cells were sorted on a FACSAria. Receptor amplification or capture employed the immunoSEQ multiplex PCR assay. For TCR sequencing, RNA was extracted from every sample and reverse transcribed into cDNA to serve as template. SuperScript III was used for first-strand cDNA synthesis, primed with a 2:1 mix of oligo-dT and random hexamers. A synthetic immune receptor repertoire was used to gauge amplification bias, and whatever bias remained was removed computationally. The original methods were these. Raw reads were preprocessed to remove errors, and CDR3 was defined according to IMGT conventions as the region from the conserved cysteine to phenylalanine. Clonality was calculated as 1 minus Shannon entropy normalized by log2 of the number of productive unique TCRs. Whether scalp clones were CD4 or CD8 was inferred by matching scalp TCRbeta sequences against CD4 and CD8 repertoires sorted from blood. As stored in TCRdb, this immuneACCESS dataset retains in-frame rearrangements with V and J assigned. A fraction of the clones does not appear; measured against another copy, unresolved V genes explain less than half of the discrepancy, and the remainder lacks a known reason. V, J and clone size are those of that table, while D and trimming were read from the DNA. The sample includes about 170,000 clones, with less than 80% observed a single time. The ten largest clones represent more than 9.5% of the sample.

The clonotype was recovered from a human donor with alopecia areata. The sample consisted of CD8+ T cells sorted from blood, taken at week 0.

The CDR3 region: CSVDGTGSPYEQYF. The sequenced DNA: TGCAGCGTGGATGGGACAGGGTCTCCCTACGAGCAGTACTTC. Rearrangement joined TRBV29-1 to TRBJ2-7, and TRBD1 aligns with 9 junction nucleotides. CDR1 SQVTM and CDR2 ANQGSEA were looked up in the germline V gene. V loses 6 bases at its end and J loses 2 bases; junction bases beyond the gene matches: 8. The CDR3 starts with the cysteine, ends with the phenylalanine, and has 14 residues. Just the 42-base CDR3 DNA is kept, in frame starting at base 1.